Listed here are 21 T cell receptor beta chains from one sample, sequenced in a study of cytomegalovirus exposure and HLA in healthy donors. Researchers ran the PCR with 60 Vbeta and 13 Jbeta primers. The protocol was immunoSEQ multiplex PCR, while the TCRdb copy is restricted to in-frame clones and leaves out a portion. The sample has some 150,000 clones, roughly 80% seen once. The sequenced material came from PBMCs. All receptors derive from a woman in her forties or fifties in good health and CMV-seronegative.

V usage is TRBV18 and J usage is TRBJ1-4, with 7 bases fitting TRBD1. Trimming at V came to 3 bases and at J to 0 bases, leaving 7 bases not matched to a gene. Germline V gene sequence: CDR1 KGHSH, CDR2 LQKENI. The CDR3 runs to 17 residues. CDR3 DNA: TGTGCCAGCTCACCTTCCGCGCAGGGGGCAACTAATGAAAAACTGTTTTTT. Amino acid sequence: CASSPSAQGATNEKLFF.

The sample holds a few counts of this clone. This chain's CDR3 is CASSLTPYRDSAYNEQFF. CDR3 DNA sequence: TGCGCCAGCAGCTTGACTCCTTATAGGGACAGCGCCTACAATGAGCAGTTCTTC. The chain joins TRBV5-1 to TRBJ2-1; 7 nucleotides match TRBD1. This CDR3 has 18 residues. Per germline, CDR1 SGHRS and CDR2 YFSETQ. V lost 1 base and J lost 2; bases outside the gene matches: 12.

This clone was recorded only once. The rearrangement links TRBV15 to TRBJ2-5; D ambiguous. The J call may be incorrect, as the DNA end agrees better with TRBJ2-7. Germline loops: CDR1 LNHNV, CDR2 YYDKDF (reference sequence). The CDR3 totals 14 residues. The CDR3 sequence: CATSRDATSYEQYF. The CDR3 DNA sequence: TGTGCCACCAGCAGAGATGCTACCTCCTACGAGCAGTACTTC.

V is TRBV7-9 and J is TRBJ2-1; 11 bases line up with TRBD1. Germline-derived CDR1 and CDR2 are SEHNR and FQNEAQ (reference sequence). The CDR3 is 16 amino acids. V shed 1 base, J shed 3 bases, and the junction held 2 bases outside the gene matches. The CDR3, as DNA: TGTGCCAGCAGCTTAGGGACAGGGGGCGTCTACAATGAGCAGTTCTTC. It encodes CASSLGTGGVYNEQFF.

The CDR3 protein is CASSLVFGGATEAFF. The CDR3 DNA is TGTGCCAGCAGCTTAGTTTTCGGGGGGGCCACTGAAGCTTTCTTT. The chain combines TRBV7-2 with TRBJ1-1, with D maybe TRBD1 (6 bases). The germline gives CDR1 SGHTA, CDR2 FQGNSA. This CDR3 contains 15 residues. The V end lost 1 base, the J end lost 4 bases, and 13 bases lay between the germline ends.

This rearrangement joins TRBV28 to TRBJ1-1, with 7 bases that match TRBD1. The CDR3 is made up of 14 amino acids. In germline, CDR1 is MDHEN, CDR2 SYDVKM. Trimming removed 2 bases from V and 7 bases from J; junction bases left unmatched: 7. CDR3 sequence (DNA): TGTGCCAGCAGTTTAATAAGGGGGCGGGTTGAAGCTTTCTTT. This sequence encodes CASSLIRGRVEAFF.

V usage is TRBV7-2 and J usage is TRBJ2-7; the match to TRBD2 covers 9 bases. The length of the CDR3 is 17 residues. CDR1 and CDR2 (germline): SGHTA, FQGNSA. The junction had 14 bases not matched to a gene; V was cut back by 1 base and J by 7 bases. The CDR3 loop is CASSLGSSGDRGREQYF. CDR3 nucleotide sequence: TGTGCCAGCAGCTTAGGTTCTAGCGGGGACCGAGGGAGAGAGCAGTACTTC.

The chain couples TRBV4-3 to TRBJ1-2; D call uncertain. Per the germline V gene, CDR1 is LGHNA and CDR2 is YSLEER. The V and J ends lost 4 bases and 0 bases respectively, with 9 bases between them. The CDR3 has 14 residues. The CDR3 bases are TGCGCCAGCAGCCCCCGGAGCTCTAACTATGGCTACACCTTC. As protein: CASSPRSSNYGYTF.

The CDR3 loop reads CASSLGSMAPAGETQYF. The CDR3 coding sequence is TGTGCCAGCAGCTTAGGGTCCATGGCCCCAGCAGGAGAGACCCAGTACTTC. The chain uses TRBV7-9 and TRBJ2-5; the D is unclear. Germline values: CDR1 SEHNR, CDR2 FQNEAQ (reference sequence). The germline V and J ends were trimmed by 1 base and 4 bases, with 19 bases remaining between them. The CDR3 runs 17 residues.

This chain links TRBV19 with TRBJ2-1; 10 bases are shared with TRBD2. There are 15 residues in the CDR3. J gave up 7 bases and V 2 bases, and 5 bases lay outside the gene matches. Germline V CDR1 and CDR2: LNHDA, SQIVND (reference sequence). The CDR3 loop is CASSIWSGRGNEQFF. As DNA, the CDR3 is TGTGCCAGTAGTATATGGAGCGGGAGGGGGAATGAGCAGTTCTTC.

V gene TRBV6-1 combines with J gene TRBJ2-3, with TRBD2 identical over 11 bases. Germline CDR1 and CDR2: MNHNS and SASEGT. This CDR3 has 18 amino acids. J gave up 1 base and V 2 bases, and 8 bases lay outside the gene matches. This CDR3 reads CASSENLAGGSGTDTQYF. The CDR3 region has the DNA TGTGCCAGCAGTGAAAACCTAGCGGGGGGTTCAGGCACAGATACGCAGTATTTT.

The chain carries TRBV4-1 and TRBJ1-2, with 8 bases aligning to TRBD1. From germline, CDR1 is MGHRA and CDR2 YSYEKL. After removal of 1 base from V and 4 bases from J, the junction contained 5 bases not matched to a gene. The CDR3 consists of 15 residues. The CDR3 loop is CASSQGPGQAYGYTF. The CDR3 DNA reads TGCGCCAGCAGCCAAGGGCCGGGACAGGCCTATGGCTACACCTTC.

This chain joins TRBV5-1 and TRBJ1-6; 9 bases align to TRBD1. Losses at the gene ends were 0 bases for V and 7 bases for J; bases not matched to a gene: 2. The germline gives CDR1 SGHRS, CDR2 YFSETQ. This CDR3 is 15 amino acids long. The CDR3 DNA sequence: TGCGCCAGCAGCTTGGGACAGGGGGGAAATTCACCCCTCCACTTT. Its translation is CASSLGQGGNSPLHF.

This chain connects TRBV9 to TRBJ2-3; 8 positions match TRBD2. This CDR3 has 16 amino acids. V lost 3 bases and J lost 3; bases outside the gene matches: 9. Germline CDR1 reads SGDLS; CDR2 reads YYNGEE. The CDR3 DNA is TGTGCCAGCAGCGCTTATGGCGGGGGGAGGACAGATACGCAGTATTTT. This gives the protein CASSAYGGGRTDTQYF.

This clone was detected a few times. The chain joins TRBV13 to TRBJ2-7; D call uncertain. The CDR3 extends over 15 amino acids. V was clipped by 5 bases and J by 6 bases, with 20 bases between them. CDR1 is PRHDT and CDR2 is FYEKMQ in the germline V gene (reference sequence). Here the CDR3 DNA reads TGTGCCAGCAGCCTCCAGGTTTCCCGCTCCGGCGAGCAGTACTTC. Translated: CASSLQVSRSGEQYF.

A remark on this clone: One junction end does not reproduce the germline sequence, and a read error may be involved. The V and J genes are TRBV27 and TRBJ2-1, with 8 bases that match TRBD1. The CDR3 totals 13 residues. Per germline, CDR1 MNHEY and CDR2 SMNVEV (reference sequence). CDR3 residues: CASSLHRQGSMVF. The CDR3, as DNA: TGTGCCAGCAGTCTCCATCGACAGGGGTCCATGGTCTTC.

V is TRBV7-8 and J is TRBJ1-5; TRBD1 matches at 10 bases. This CDR3 is 15 amino acids long. The trim removed 5 bases at V and 6 bases at J, leaving 7 bases unmatched. Germline lookup yields CDR1 SGHVS and CDR2 FQNEAQ. The DNA for the CDR3 is TGTGCCAGCAGCACGAGACAGGGGGCGTTTCAGCCCCAGCATTTT. It is translated as CASSTRQGAFQPQHF.

The chain uses TRBV5-4 and TRBJ2-7; 9 nucleotides agree with TRBD1. V shed 7 bases, J shed 7 bases, and the junction held 15 bases outside the gene matches. The CDR3 totals 15 residues. Germline-derived CDR1 and CDR2 are SGHNT and YYREEE (reference sequence). The CDR3 DNA follows: TGTGCCAGCCAAGCCGGACAGGGGACCCTTTGGGAGCAGTACTTC. Its protein is CASQAGQGTLWEQYF.

V is TRBV5-8 and J is TRBJ2-5; 12 bases agree with TRBD1. V gave up 4 bases and J gave up 5 bases; unmatched junction bases: 6. Germline lookup yields CDR1 SGHTS and CDR2 YDEGEE. The CDR3 loop spans 15 amino acids. CDR3 region: CASSTGTGGGETQYF. In DNA form, the CDR3 reads TGTGCCAGCAGCACCGGGACAGGGGGCGGTGAGACCCAGTACTTC.

This clone was detected only a few times. In DNA, the CDR3 is TGTGCCTGGACTAGCTTTTCGGGCACAGATACGCAGTATTTT. Translation gives CAWTSFSGTDTQYF. The chain links TRBV30 to TRBJ2-3, with D possibly TRBD2 on 5 matching bases. CDR1 and CDR2 from the germline V gene are GTSNPN and SVGIG (reference sequence). V lost 4 bases, J lost 1 base, and 12 bases lay in between. The CDR3 extends over 14 amino acids.

The chain links TRBV7-8 to TRBJ1-6; D perhaps matches TRBD1 (6 bases). The CDR3 spans 15 residues. The V end lost 5 bases, the J end lost 8 bases, and 16 bases lay between the germline ends. Germline V gene data show CDR1 as SGHVS and CDR2 as FQNEAQ. The CDR3 loop reads CASSPRTDWDSPLHF. As DNA, the CDR3 is TGTGCCAGCAGCCCACGGACAGATTGGGATTCACCCCTCCACTTT.